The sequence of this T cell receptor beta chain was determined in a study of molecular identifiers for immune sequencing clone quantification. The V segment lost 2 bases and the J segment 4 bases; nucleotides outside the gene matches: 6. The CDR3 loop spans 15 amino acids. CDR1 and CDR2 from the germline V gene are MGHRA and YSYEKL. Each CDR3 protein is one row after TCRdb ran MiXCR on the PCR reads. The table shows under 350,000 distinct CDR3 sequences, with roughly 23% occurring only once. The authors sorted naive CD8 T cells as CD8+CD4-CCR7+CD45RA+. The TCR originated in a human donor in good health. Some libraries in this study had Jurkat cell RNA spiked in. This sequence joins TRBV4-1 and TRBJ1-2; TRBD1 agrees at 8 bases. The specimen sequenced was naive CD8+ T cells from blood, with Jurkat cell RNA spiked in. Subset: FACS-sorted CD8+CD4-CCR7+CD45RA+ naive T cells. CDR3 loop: CASSQHGQGGYGYTF. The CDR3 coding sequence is TGCGCCAGCAGCCAACACGGACAGGGCGGCTATGGCTACACCTTC.